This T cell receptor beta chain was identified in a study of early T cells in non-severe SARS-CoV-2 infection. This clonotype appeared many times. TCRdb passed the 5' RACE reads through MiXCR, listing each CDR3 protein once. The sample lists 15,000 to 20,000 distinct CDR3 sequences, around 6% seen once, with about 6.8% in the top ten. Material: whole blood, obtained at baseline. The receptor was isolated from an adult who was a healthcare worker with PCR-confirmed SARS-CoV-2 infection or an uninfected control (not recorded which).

Written as DNA, the CDR3 is TGTGCCAGCAGCTCCCAGGTAAAGGGCCCGAACACTGAAGCTTTCTTT. Protein sequence: CASSSQVKGPNTEAFF. V usage is TRBV5-4 and J usage is TRBJ1-1, with D unresolved. Looked up from germline, CDR1 is SGHNT and CDR2 is YYREEE (reference sequence). The CDR3 loop spans 16 amino acids. Between the trimmed V and J ends, which lost 3 bases and 1 base, there was a span of 16 bases.